The 27 T cell receptor beta chains below were found in one sample sequenced in a study of T-cell reconstitution after alpha-beta-depleted transplantation in children. A TCRbeta library incorporating unique molecular identifiers was prepared. From the PCR reads, TCRdb called clonotypes with MiXCR, one entry per CDR3 protein. The sample includes 480,000 or so distinct CDR3 sequences, more than 9% seen only once; the top ten take roughly 2.1%. Sequenced here: PBMCs, sampled before TCRalphabeta/CD19-depleted stem cell transplant. These receptors were obtained from a child aged 2 to 9 with inherited bone marrow failure, due to receive a stem cell transplant.

This clonotype has a count of ten or more. The rearrangement uses TRBV7-9 and TRBJ2-1; 11 positions match TRBD2. This CDR3 contains 17 residues. The germline V gene encodes CDR1 SEHNR and CDR2 FQNEAQ (reference sequence). J gave up 0 bases and V 2 bases, and 3 bases lay outside the gene matches. CDR3 in amino acids: CASSLQTSGISYNEQFF. The DNA for the CDR3 is TGTGCCAGCAGCTTACAGACTAGCGGGATCTCCTACAATGAGCAGTTCTTC.

In this sample, this clonotype turned up many times. The rearrangement uses TRBV6-2 or TRBV6-3 and TRBJ2-7, with a tentative D call TRBD1 (5 bases). The CDR3 has 14 residues. V was shortened by 6 bases and J by 1 base, with 13 bases between the two germline ends. Germline V gene lookup returns CDR1 MNHEY and CDR2 SVGEGT. This CDR3 is CASSTQGYSYEQYF. The CDR3 nucleotides are TGTGCCAGCAGCACGCAGGGTTATTCCTACGAGCAGTACTTC.

This clonotype was counted a few times. The J gene is TRBJ1-2, the V gene TRBV20-1, with D possibly matching TRBD1 (5 bases). V lost 5 bases to trimming and J lost 3 bases, with 10 bases between them. Germline V gene sequence: CDR1 DFQATT, CDR2 SNEGSKA (reference sequence). The CDR3 is 12 residues long. CDR3 sequence: CSAGRGHYGYTF. The CDR3 DNA reads TGCAGTGCTGGGCGGGGCCACTATGGCTACACCTTC.

This chain uses TRBV5-1 with TRBJ2-3, with D possibly being TRBD2 (6 bases). The V end was cut by 1 base, the J end by 0 bases, with 15 bases between. Germline V gene data show CDR1 as SGHRS and CDR2 as YFSETQ. The CDR3 is 17 amino acids. The CDR3 DNA sequence: TGCGCCAGCAGCTTGTATATGGCGGGACGAAGCACAGATACGCAGTATTTT. Its translation: CASSLYMAGRSTDTQYF.

This clonotype was seen ten or more times. The chain combines TRBV9 with TRBJ2-1; D gene unclear. V shed 5 bases and J shed 9 bases, with 9 bases lying between them. This CDR3 spans 11 amino acids. Looked up from germline, CDR1 is SGDLS and CDR2 is YYNGEE. The CDR3 DNA follows: TGTGCCAGCAGTCAATCCAGTGAGCAGTTCTTC. This encodes CASSQSSEQFF.

This clonotype was recorded many times. V usage is TRBV7-9 and J usage is TRBJ2-5; no reliable D call. V gave up 0 bases and J gave up 5 bases, with 7 bases separating them. There are 13 residues in the CDR3. The V gene's germline CDR1 is SEHNR and CDR2 FQNEAQ (reference sequence). The CDR3 region is CASSLAPVETQYF. The CDR3 coding sequence is TGTGCCAGCAGCTTAGCGCCAGTGGAGACCCAGTACTTC.

This clonotype was counted at least ten times. The V call is TRBV20-1, the J call TRBJ2-7; a possible D gene is TRBD2 (6 bases). The germline V gene encodes CDR1 DFQATT and CDR2 SNEGSKA (reference sequence). The CDR3 is made up of 14 amino acids. V lost 4 bases to trimming and J lost 0 bases, with 13 bases between them. CDR3 sequence: CSAIMAGISYEQYF. CDR3 coding DNA: TGCAGTGCTATAATGGCGGGGATCTCCTACGAGCAGTACTTC.

This clonotype was observed a handful of times. The J gene is TRBJ2-1, the V gene TRBV5-1; D not certain. CDR3 length equals 15 residues. The V and J ends lost 0 bases and 2 bases respectively, with 9 bases between them. CDR1 and CDR2 from the germline V gene are SGHRS and YFSETQ. The CDR3 bases are TGCGCCAGCAGCTTGGTCCAGGAGACCTACAATGAGCAGTTCTTC. Its protein product is CASSLVQETYNEQFF.

Many counts were recorded for this clonotype. The V call is TRBV7-9, the J call TRBJ1-1; D is perhaps TRBD1 (5 bases). The length of the CDR3 is 15 residues. The germline gives CDR1 SEHNR, CDR2 FQNEAQ (reference sequence). V was shortened by 5 bases and J by 3 bases, with 16 bases between the two germline ends. Written as DNA, the CDR3 is TGTGCCAGCAGCACACGGAGGGGAGACTACACTGAAGCTTTCTTT. Translating gives CASSTRRGDYTEAFF.

This clonotype was counted ten times or more. The CDR3 DNA follows: TGTGCCAGCAGCCCGGCGTGGGGGGGTGATGAAAAACTGTTTTTT. Translating gives CASSPAWGGDEKLFF. V gene TRBV7-9 combines with J gene TRBJ1-4; D is perhaps TRBD1 (5 bases). This CDR3 comprises 15 residues. Germline CDR1 reads SEHNR; CDR2 reads FQNEAQ (reference sequence). Trimming stripped 5 bases from V and 6 bases from J, with 16 bases between.

The table lists this clonotype with many counts. The chain is built from TRBV20-1 and TRBJ2-2; D ambiguous. The CDR3 totals 12 residues. V lost 0 bases and J 6 bases, leaving 5 bases between the germline ends. Germline CDR1 is DFQATT and CDR2 is SNEGSKA (reference sequence). The CDR3 DNA reads as TGCAGTGCTAGAGATTGGCCCGGGGAGCTGTTTTTT. As protein: CSARDWPGELFF.

This clonotype was detected a few times. At one boundary the junction diverges from the germline segment, which might be a read error. The V and J genes are TRBV5-1 and TRBJ1-1; D is unclear. CDR1 is SGHRS, CDR2 YFSETQ, per germline. CDR3 length equals 14 residues. CDR3 sequence: CSSRLPLPNTEAFF. The CDR3 coding sequence is TGCTCCAGCAGACTGCCGCTACCGAACACTGAAGCTTTCTTT.

The J gene is TRBJ1-4, the V gene TRBV6-5, with TRBD1 matching over 9 bases. This CDR3 region has 15 residues. Germline-derived CDR1 and CDR2 are MNHEY and SVGAGI. The V and J ends lost 5 bases and 1 base, in that order; junction bases with no gene match: 2. The CDR3 nucleotides read TGTGCCAGCAGTCACAGGGGGCTAACTAATGAAAAACTGTTTTTT. This translates into CASSHRGLTNEKLFF.

This clonotype appeared once. The chain recombines TRBV10-2 with TRBJ2-1; 8 positions agree with TRBD2. Germline V gene data show CDR1 as WSHSY and CDR2 as SAAADI. Germline trimming cut 0 bases from V and 7 bases from J; bases unmatched to any gene: 5. The CDR3 extends over 15 amino acids. The chain's CDR3 is CASSESPGGRNEQFF. CDR3 DNA sequence: TGCGCCAGCAGTGAGTCCCCGGGAGGGCGGAATGAGCAGTTCTTC.

At least ten counts were recorded for this clonotype. The chain uses TRBV4-3 and TRBJ2-7; perhaps TRBD1 as D (7 bases). Trimming took off 3 bases at V and 3 bases at J, with 15 bases between the two ends. Germline loops: CDR1 LGHNA, CDR2 YSLEER. This CDR3 contains 15 residues. The chain's CDR3 is CASSQDGQDYYEQYF. The DNA for the CDR3 is TGCGCCAGCAGCCAGGACGGACAGGACTACTACGAGCAGTACTTC.

The chain combines TRBV11-2 with TRBJ2-7; D possibly corresponds to TRBD2 (6 bases). The germline V gene has CDR1 SGHAT and CDR2 FQNNGV. Trimming took 5 bases from V and 4 from J, leaving 15 bases between them. This CDR3 region has 14 residues. Here the CDR3 DNA reads TGTGCCAGCAGCAGGCGGGACGGACCTTACGAGCAGTACTTC. This encodes CASSRRDGPYEQYF.

Turning to this clonotype: One base away lies a much larger clone, so this may be a sequencing read error. This chain uses TRBV30 with TRBJ2-2; D unresolved. This CDR3 is 15 amino acids long. The V gene's germline CDR1 is GTSNPN and CDR2 SVGIG (reference sequence). Between the trimmed V and J ends, which lost 3 bases and 5 bases, there was a span of 16 bases. The CDR3 DNA is TGTGCCTGGAGAGTAATGTCAGCGAGAACCGGGGAGCTGTTTTTT. The encoded protein is CAWRVMSARTGELFF.

This clonotype was recorded at least ten times. The chain carries TRBV20-1 and TRBJ2-7, with 13 positions matching TRBD2. The CDR3 has 18 amino acids. Germline V gene sequence: CDR1 DFQATT, CDR2 SNEGSKA (reference sequence). With 5 bases clipped from V and 9 bases from J, the junction kept 22 bases outside the gene matches. CDR3 amino acids: CSASLPMTSGRSRPGQYF. CDR3 DNA: TGCAGTGCTTCACTCCCAATGACTAGCGGGAGGTCCCGACCCGGGCAGTACTTC.

This clonotype showed up many times. The rearrangement links TRBV5-1 to TRBJ2-2; TRBD2 matches 10 bases. Germline lookup yields CDR1 SGHRS and CDR2 YFSETQ. J lost 7 bases, V lost 5 bases, and 2 bases had no gene match. This CDR3 spans 13 amino acids. The CDR3 coding sequence is TGCGCCAGCAGGCTAGCGGGGGACGGGGAGCTGTTTTTT. Translating gives CASRLAGDGELFF. Full variable domain (missing parts from reference TRBV5-1 and TRBJ2-2): KAGVTQTPRYLIKTRGQQVTLSCSPISGHRSVSWYQQTPGQGLQFLFEYFSETQRNKGNFPGRFSGRQFSNSRSEMNVSTLELGDSALYLCASRLAGDGELFFGEGSRLTVL.

Many counts were recorded for this clonotype. The chain recombines TRBV3-1 with TRBJ2-3; 8 nucleotides agree with TRBD2. V was pared by 2 bases and J by 5 bases, with 18 bases of the junction left unmatched. The CDR3 consists of 19 residues. Germline V CDR1 and CDR2: LGHDT, YNNKEL (reference sequence). The CDR3 spells CASSQKIPLPAGVEDTQYF. In DNA, the CDR3 is TGTGCCAGCAGCCAAAAGATACCCCTTCCAGCGGGAGTAGAAGATACGCAGTATTTT.

This clonotype was observed many times. The V call is TRBV12-3 or TRBV12-4, the J call TRBJ1-2; the D gene is possibly TRBD1 (6 bases). This CDR3 region has 15 residues. V shed 5 bases and J shed 6 bases, with 19 bases lying between them. This chain's CDR3 is CASSPRGQGTHGYTF. Written as DNA, the CDR3 is TGTGCCAGCAGTCCCCGGGGGCAGGGGACACATGGCTACACCTTC.

This clonotype was counted at least ten times. J is TRBJ2-2 and V is TRBV7-2; perhaps D is TRBD1 or TRBD2 (5 bases each). The V gene's germline CDR1 is SGHTA and CDR2 FQGNSA. This CDR3 spans 11 amino acids. V was pared by 10 bases and J by 6 bases, with 9 bases between. The CDR3: CATRDAGELFF. In DNA, the CDR3 is TGTGCCACCAGGGACGCCGGGGAGCTGTTTTTT.

This clonotype was counted ten times or more. One junction end does not reproduce the germline sequence, and a read error may be involved. V is TRBV7-9 and J is TRBJ2-5; TRBD2 aligns across 7 bases. CDR1 and CDR2 (germline): SEHNR, FQNEAQ (reference sequence). This CDR3 has 12 residues. This CDR3 reads CASSLGGLRPHF. The DNA of the CDR3 is TGTGCCAGCAGCTTAGGGGGACTACGCCCTCACTTC. Looking up the rest from reference TRBV7-9 and TRBJ2-5 gives the full variable domain: DTGVSQNPRHKITKRGQNVTFRCDPISEHNRLYWYRQTLGQGPEFLTYFQNEAQLEKSRLLSDRFSAERPKGSFSTLEIQRTEQGDSAMYLCASSLGGLRPHFGPGTRLLVL.

The chain is built from TRBV7-2 and TRBJ2-7; TRBD2 matches 8 bases. The J segment lost 6 bases and the V segment lost 5 bases, leaving 12 bases of the junction unmatched. Germline V gene sequence: CDR1 SGHTA, CDR2 FQGNSA. The CDR3 runs 15 residues. The CDR3: CASSPVRAGEGEQYF. Here the CDR3 DNA reads TGTGCCAGCAGCCCCGTTCGAGCGGGAGAGGGCGAGCAGTACTTC. Based on the CDR3 plus reference TRBV7-2 and TRBJ2-7, the full variable domain is GAGVSQSPSNKVTEKGKDVELRCDPISGHTALYWYRQSLGQGLEFLIYFQGNSAPDKSGLPSDRFSAERTGGSVSTLTIQRTQQEDSAVYLCASSPVRAGEGEQYFGPGTRLTVT.

This clonotype was seen only a few times. This CDR3 reads CATSRAQGEVEKLFF. CDR3 nucleotide sequence: TGTGCCACCAGCAGAGCACAGGGGGAGGTTGAAAAACTGTTTTTT. The J gene is TRBJ1-4, the V gene TRBV15, with 8 bases fitting TRBD1. Trimming at V came to 1 base and at J to 7 bases, leaving 5 bases not matched to a gene. The CDR3 loop spans 15 amino acids. Germline CDR1 is LNHNV and CDR2 is YYDKDF (reference sequence).

This clonotype was seen ten or more times. CDR3 in amino acids: CASEDTSGQGGNSPLHF. The CDR3 DNA sequence: TGTGCCAGCGAGGATACCTCAGGACAGGGGGGGAATTCACCCCTCCACTTT. The genes are TRBV6-2 or TRBV6-3 and TRBJ1-6; 10 bases map to TRBD1. The CDR3 length is 17 residues. Looked up from germline, CDR1 is MNHEY and CDR2 is SVGEGT. V lost 8 bases and J lost 7; bases outside the gene matches: 14.

This clonotype was found many times. The genes are TRBV7-9 and TRBJ2-7; TRBD2 agrees at 9 bases. Trimming took 2 bases from V and 0 from J; bases not matched to a gene: 8. Germline CDR1 and CDR2: SEHNR and FQNEAQ (reference sequence). CDR3 size: 17 residues. In nucleotides, the CDR3 is TGTGCCAGCAGCTTACCCCCCTCTAGCGGGAACTCCTACGAGCAGTACTTC. Translating it yields CASSLPPSSGNSYEQYF.